These 25 T cell receptor beta chains share one sample of origin, sequenced in a study of T cell responses to AZD1222 COVID-19 vaccine. Repertoires were generated with immunoSEQ multiplex PCR, while TCRdb's copy carries only in-frame clones and drops some. Of 120,000 to 150,000 clones listed, around 84% were seen once; the top ten hold about 5.4%. Sequencing was performed on peripheral blood, taken 28 days after the second AZD1222 dose. These receptor sequences come from an adult who received the AZD1222 COVID-19 vaccine.

The count of this clone is one. The chain links TRBV29-1 to TRBJ2-1, with no clear D. The CDR3 spans 13 residues. The germline CDR1 and CDR2 sequences are SQVTM and ANQGSEA. V was clipped by 8 bases and J by 0 bases, with 11 bases between them. CDR3 in DNA: TGCAGCACGACTGTAAGCTCCTACAATGAGCAGTTCTTC. This encodes CSTTVSSYNEQFF.

The V gene is TRBV18, the J gene TRBJ1-2; possible D gene TRBD1, 5 bases. CDR3 length equals 14 residues. V shed 6 bases and J shed 7 bases, with 18 bases lying between them. CDR1 is KGHSH, CDR2 LQKENI, per germline. Here the CDR3 DNA reads TGTGCCAGCTCCTCCCAGCGGGACCCGCGTGGCTACACCTTC. Translated, it gives CASSSQRDPRGYTF.

The genes are TRBV7-2 and TRBJ2-1; 9 bases agree with TRBD1. Germline V lookup: CDR1 SGHTA, CDR2 FQGNSA. This CDR3 contains 16 residues. V lost 2 bases to trimming and J lost 1 base; unmatched junction nucleotides: 3. The CDR3 protein is CASSLTGQGSYNEQFF. CDR3 DNA sequence: TGTGCCAGCAGCTTAACGGGACAGGGTTCCTACAATGAGCAGTTCTTC.

This chain joins TRBV7-2 and TRBJ2-5, with D possibly TRBD1 on 5 matching bases. The length of the CDR3 is 14 residues. Trimming took 1 base from V and 5 from J, leaving 11 bases between them. CDR1 and CDR2 from the germline V gene are SGHTA and FQGNSA. The CDR3 sequence is CASSLGTLKETQYF. The DNA for the CDR3 is TGTGCCAGCAGCTTAGGGACATTAAAGGAGACCCAGTACTTC.

CDR3 sequence: CASSSPPGLAGEQYF. Here the CDR3 DNA reads TGTGCCAGCAGCAGCCCGCCGGGACTAGCGGGGGAGCAGTACTTC. The V call is TRBV21-1, the J call TRBJ2-7; the D segment call TRBD2 is taken from the table without a DNA check. TRBV21-1 is a listed pseudogene. The CDR3 contains 15 residues.

The chain recombines TRBV7-2 with TRBJ2-7, with 8 nucleotides matching TRBD2. The trim removed 0 bases at V and 4 bases at J, leaving 8 bases unmatched. Germline lookup yields CDR1 SGHTA and CDR2 FQGNSA. The CDR3 covers 16 residues. The CDR3 loop reads CASSLAFGAGAYEQYF. The CDR3 DNA follows: TGTGCCAGCAGCTTAGCGTTTGGAGCGGGGGCTTACGAGCAGTACTTC.

The genes are TRBV5-3 and TRBJ1-6; a weak D match, TRBD1 (5 bases). TRBV5-3 is classed as an ORF, of uncertain function. The CDR3 loop spans 15 amino acids. The V end was cut by 4 bases, the J end by 8 bases, with 16 bases between. The CDR3 region is CARSPLGPPDSPLHF. For the CDR3, the DNA is TGTGCCAGAAGCCCCTTGGGACCTCCGGATTCACCCCTCCACTTT.

The genes are TRBV10-3 and TRBJ2-3; 10 bases fit TRBD2. The V and J ends lost 2 bases and 2 bases, in that order; junction bases with no gene match: 7. The CDR3 is 17 amino acids. In germline, CDR1 is ENHRY, CDR2 SYGVKD. CDR3 residues: CAISEIPSGGLTDTQYF. CDR3 nucleotides: TGTGCCATCAGTGAGATTCCTAGCGGGGGCCTCACAGATACGCAGTATTTT.

The V and J genes are TRBV7-9 and TRBJ2-7, with 7 bases lining up with TRBD1. CDR1 and CDR2 (germline): SEHNR, FQNEAQ (reference sequence). After removal of 1 base from V and 2 bases from J, the junction contained 8 bases not matched to a gene. The CDR3 contains 16 residues. Here the CDR3 reads CASSLGTGQYAYEQYF. The DNA for the CDR3 is TGTGCCAGCAGCTTAGGAACGGGACAGTACGCCTACGAGCAGTACTTC.

V gene TRBV10-1 combines with J gene TRBJ2-7; no firm D call. Between the trimmed V and J ends, which lost 0 bases and 2 bases, there was a span of 8 bases. The CDR3 contains 14 residues. CDR1 is WNHNN and CDR2 is SYGVQD in the germline V gene (reference sequence). CDR3 amino acids: CASSESYTTYEQYF. The CDR3 bases are TGCGCCAGCAGTGAGTCGTATACGACCTACGAGCAGTACTTC.

The chain has TRBV19 and TRBJ1-1; D gene ambiguous. The germline gives CDR1 LNHDA, CDR2 SQIVND (reference sequence). This CDR3 has 14 amino acids. Trimming shortened V by 5 bases and J by 6 bases, and 16 bases separated the two germline ends. CDR3 nucleotide sequence: TGTGCCAGTAGTCAGCGGTTAGGGCGGGCTGAAGCTTTCTTT. This sequence encodes CASSQRLGRAEAFF.

The V gene is TRBV18, the J gene TRBJ2-2; TRBD2 might be the D (6 bases). This CDR3 has 15 amino acids. CDR1 and CDR2 (germline): KGHSH, LQKENI. V was pared by 3 bases and J by 0 bases, with 8 bases between. The CDR3 DNA reads as TGTGCCAGCTCACCCGGGACTGCGAACACCGGGGAGCTGTTTTTT. Protein: CASSPGTANTGELFF.

This sequence joins TRBV19 and TRBJ1-1; D call uncertain. CDR1 is LNHDA, CDR2 SQIVND, per germline (reference sequence). CDR3 length: 13 residues. Trimming shortened V by 5 bases and J by 2 bases, and 9 bases separated the two germline ends. CDR3 nucleotide sequence: TGTGCCAGTAGTGGGTCAGGAAACACTGAAGCTTTCTTT. It specifies CASSGSGNTEAFF.

In the case of this clone: The sample holds other DNA sequences that translate to the same CDR3. The rearrangement joins TRBV7-9 to TRBJ1-1; D is undetermined. V dropped 5 bases and J dropped 5 bases, with 9 bases sitting between them. The CDR3 has 12 residues. Per germline, CDR1 SEHNR and CDR2 FQNEAQ (reference sequence). The CDR3 loop is CASSDRGTEAFF. The CDR3 DNA is TGTGCCAGCAGCGATCGGGGAACTGAAGCTTTCTTT.

The chain couples TRBV19 to TRBJ1-4, with D uncertain. The ends were cut back, 6 bases at V and 4 bases at J, with 12 bases in the middle. Germline CDR1 LNHDA, CDR2 SQIVND (reference sequence). There are 14 residues in the CDR3. The CDR3 DNA sequence: TGTGCCAGTAGGTCGAAGGCATTTAATGAAAAACTGTTTTTT. It codes for CASRSKAFNEKLFF.

This clone was seen just once. V and J are TRBV25-1 and TRBJ1-4; tentatively, D is TRBD1 (5 bases). Germline V gene sequence: CDR1 MGHDK, CDR2 SYGVNS. V shed 8 bases and J shed 0 bases, with 10 bases lying between them. CDR3 length: 14 residues. CDR3: CASSPGPTNEKLFF. The CDR3 nucleotides read TGTGCCAGCTCACCGGGACCAACTAATGAAAAACTGTTTTTT.

This clone was recorded many times. V usage is TRBV12-5 and J usage is TRBJ1-5; D is unresolved. This CDR3 contains 13 residues. CDR1 is LGHNT and CDR2 is FRNRAP in the germline V gene. The germline V and J ends were trimmed by 4 bases and 6 bases, with 10 bases remaining between them. CDR3 sequence: CASGSKKGQPQHF. In DNA form, the CDR3 reads TGTGCTAGTGGTTCCAAAAAGGGTCAGCCCCAGCATTTT.

The chain is built from TRBV27 and TRBJ1-3, with 9 bases fitting TRBD1. The CDR3 runs 14 residues. Germline CDR1 is MNHEY and CDR2 is SMNVEV (reference sequence). V lost 6 bases and J lost 4; bases outside the gene matches: 4. CDR3 amino acids: CASSRGTGGNTIYF. As DNA, the CDR3 is TGTGCCAGCAGCCGCGGGACAGGGGGAAACACCATATATTTT.

The V gene is TRBV9, the J gene TRBJ2-2, with a tentative D call TRBD2 (6 bases). Germline V lookup: CDR1 SGDLS, CDR2 YYNGEE. V was cut by 6 bases and J by 7 bases, with 10 bases left in between. The CDR3 extends over 12 amino acids. CDR3 sequence (DNA): TGTGCCAGCACATCGGAGGGCGGGGAGCTGTTTTTT. This gives the protein CASTSEGGELFF. Full variable domain (outside the CDR3, taken from reference TRBV9 and TRBJ2-2): DSGVTQTPKHLITATGQRVTLRCSPRSGDLSVYWYQQSLDQGLQFLIQYYNGEERAKGNILERFSAQQFPDLHSELNLSSLELGDSALYFCASTSEGGELFFGEGSRLTVL.

The chain combines TRBV5-6 with TRBJ2-5, with D maybe TRBD1 (6 bases). CDR3 size: 14 residues. The V gene lost 4 bases and the J gene lost 7 bases, with 17 bases spanning the gap. Germline values: CDR1 SGHDT, CDR2 YYEEEE. The CDR3 coding sequence is TGTGCCAGCAGCCCCGGGACCCCAGGGGCGACCCAGTACTTC. It specifies CASSPGTPGATQYF.

The chain links TRBV27 to TRBJ1-2; D might be TRBD1 (5 bases). The CDR3 consists of 14 residues. CDR1 and CDR2 from the germline V gene are MNHEY and SMNVEV (reference sequence). V was trimmed by 6 bases and J by 3 bases, leaving 14 bases between them. The CDR3 is CASSTQGSYYGYTF. CDR3 coding DNA: TGTGCCAGCAGCACCCAGGGCAGCTACTATGGCTACACCTTC.

The J gene is TRBJ1-1, the V gene TRBV5-1; D is unresolved. Germline CDR1 reads SGHRS; CDR2 reads YFSETQ. This CDR3 is built from 16 residues. V lost 1 base and J 3 bases, leaving 16 bases between the germline ends. For the CDR3, the DNA is TGCGCCAGCAGCTTGATAGGAATGGACGCCGACACTGAAGCTTTCTTT. As protein: CASSLIGMDADTEAFF.

The gene calls are TRBV10-3 and TRBJ2-1; 8 bases are a match to TRBD2. The CDR3 is 14 residues long. Germline-derived CDR1 and CDR2 are ENHRY and SYGVKD. The trim removed 7 bases at V and 4 bases at J, leaving 6 bases unmatched. The CDR3 loop is CAITSAGVYNEQFF. CDR3 nucleotides: TGTGCCATCACCTCAGCGGGAGTTTACAATGAGCAGTTCTTC.

The chain carries TRBV28 and TRBJ1-2; D is unresolved. The CDR3 has 12 amino acids. V lost 8 bases and J lost 4, with 11 bases in between. CDR1 is MDHEN, CDR2 SYDVKM, per germline. CDR3 amino acids: CASSSLGYGYTF. The CDR3 DNA reads TGTGCCAGCTCGTCCTTGGGCTATGGCTACACCTTC.

This chain uses TRBV7-9 with TRBJ1-6, with D possibly being TRBD1 (5 bases). CDR1 is SEHNR, CDR2 FQNEAQ, per germline (reference sequence). This CDR3 spans 13 amino acids. The germline V and J ends were trimmed by 8 bases and 14 bases, with 19 bases remaining between them. In DNA, the CDR3 is TGTGCCAGCGGCCGGGACCTCGGGGGAACCCTCCACTTT. This codes for CASGRDLGGTLHF.